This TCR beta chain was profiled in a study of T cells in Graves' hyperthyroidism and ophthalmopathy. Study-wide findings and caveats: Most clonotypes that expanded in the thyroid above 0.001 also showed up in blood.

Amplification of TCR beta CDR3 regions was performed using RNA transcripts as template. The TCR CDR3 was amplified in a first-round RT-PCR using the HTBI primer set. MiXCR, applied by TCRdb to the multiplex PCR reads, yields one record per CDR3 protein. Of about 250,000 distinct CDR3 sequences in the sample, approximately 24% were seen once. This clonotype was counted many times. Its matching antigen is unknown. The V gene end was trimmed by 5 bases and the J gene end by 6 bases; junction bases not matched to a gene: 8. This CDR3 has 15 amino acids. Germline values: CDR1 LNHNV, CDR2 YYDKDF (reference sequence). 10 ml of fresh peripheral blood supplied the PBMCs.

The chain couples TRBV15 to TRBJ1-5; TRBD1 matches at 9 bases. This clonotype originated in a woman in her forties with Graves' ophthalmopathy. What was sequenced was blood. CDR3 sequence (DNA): TGTGCCACCAGCCTGGAGGACAGGGGACCTCAGCCCCAGCATTTT. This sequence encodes CATSLEDRGPQPQHF.